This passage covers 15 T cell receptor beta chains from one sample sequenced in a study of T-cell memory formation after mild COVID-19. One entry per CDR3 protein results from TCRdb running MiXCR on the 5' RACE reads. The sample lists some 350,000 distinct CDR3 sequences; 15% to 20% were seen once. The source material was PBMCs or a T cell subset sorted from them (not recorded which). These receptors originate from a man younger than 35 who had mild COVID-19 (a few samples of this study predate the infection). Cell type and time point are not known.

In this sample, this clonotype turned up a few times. The CDR3 is CSAKRGSVDTDTQYF. The DNA of the CDR3 is TGCAGTGCTAAGCGTGGCTCTGTTGACACAGATACGCAGTATTTT. V and J are TRBV20-1 and TRBJ2-3; no clear D gene. V lost 4 bases and J lost 2, with 16 bases in between. This CDR3 contains 15 residues. Per germline, CDR1 DFQATT and CDR2 SNEGSKA (reference sequence).

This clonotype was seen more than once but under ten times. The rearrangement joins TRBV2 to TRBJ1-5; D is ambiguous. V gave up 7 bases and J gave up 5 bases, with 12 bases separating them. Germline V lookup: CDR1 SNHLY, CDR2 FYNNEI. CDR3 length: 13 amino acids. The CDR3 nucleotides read TGTGCCAGCATCTTTAGCGTAGATCAGCCCCAGCATTTT. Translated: CASIFSVDQPQHF.

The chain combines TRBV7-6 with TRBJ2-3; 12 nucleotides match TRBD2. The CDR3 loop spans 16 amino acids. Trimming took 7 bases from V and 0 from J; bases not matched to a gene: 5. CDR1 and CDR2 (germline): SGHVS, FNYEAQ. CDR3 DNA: TGTGCCAGCACCCTAGCGGGGGGGACTAGCACAGATACGCAGTATTTT. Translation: CASTLAGGTSTDTQYF.

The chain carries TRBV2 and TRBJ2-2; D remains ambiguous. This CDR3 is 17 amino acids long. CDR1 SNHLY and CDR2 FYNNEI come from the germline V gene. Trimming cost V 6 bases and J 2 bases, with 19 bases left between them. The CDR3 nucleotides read TGTGCCAGCAGCCCAACCCTAAGGACCGTTAACACCGGGGAGCTGTTTTTT. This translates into CASSPTLRTVNTGELFF. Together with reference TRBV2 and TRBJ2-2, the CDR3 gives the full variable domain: EPEVTQTPSHQVTQMGQEVILRCVPISNHLYFYWYRQILGQKVEFLVSFYNNEISEKSEIFDDQFSVERPDGSNFTLKIRSTKLEDSAMYFCASSPTLRTVNTGELFFGEGSRLTVL.

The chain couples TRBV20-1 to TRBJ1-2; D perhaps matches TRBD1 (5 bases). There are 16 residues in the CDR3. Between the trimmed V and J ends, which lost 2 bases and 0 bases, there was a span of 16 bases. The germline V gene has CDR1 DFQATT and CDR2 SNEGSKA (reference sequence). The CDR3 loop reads CSARSPRDPSNYGYTF. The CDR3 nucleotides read TGCAGTGCTAGATCTCCTAGGGACCCTTCTAACTATGGCTACACCTTC.

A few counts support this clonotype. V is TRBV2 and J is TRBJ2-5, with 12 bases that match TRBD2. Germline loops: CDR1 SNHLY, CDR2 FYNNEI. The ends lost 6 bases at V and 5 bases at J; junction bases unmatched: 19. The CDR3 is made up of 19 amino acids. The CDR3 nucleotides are TGTGCCAGCAGGGCGCAGAAAGGTACTAGCGGGGGGCTCGGGGAGACCCAGTACTTC. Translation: CASRAQKGTSGGLGETQYF.

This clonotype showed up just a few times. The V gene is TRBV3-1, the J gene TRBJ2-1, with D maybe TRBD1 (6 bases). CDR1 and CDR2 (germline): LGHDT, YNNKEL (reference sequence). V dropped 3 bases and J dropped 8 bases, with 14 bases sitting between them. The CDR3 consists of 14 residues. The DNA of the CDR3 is TGTGCCAGCAGCCATTTGCAGGGGCAGGATGAGCAGTTCTTC. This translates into CASSHLQGQDEQFF.

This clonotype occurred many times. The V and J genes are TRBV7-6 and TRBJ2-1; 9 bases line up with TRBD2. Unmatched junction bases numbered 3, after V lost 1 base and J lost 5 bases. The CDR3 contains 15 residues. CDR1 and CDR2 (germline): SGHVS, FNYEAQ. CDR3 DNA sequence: TGTGCCAGCAGCTTAGGACTAGCGGACAACAATGAGCAGTTCTTC. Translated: CASSLGLADNNEQFF.

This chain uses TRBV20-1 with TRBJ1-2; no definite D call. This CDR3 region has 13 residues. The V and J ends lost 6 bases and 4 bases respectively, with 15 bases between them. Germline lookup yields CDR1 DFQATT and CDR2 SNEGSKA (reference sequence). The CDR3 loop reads CSASLEFGYGYTF. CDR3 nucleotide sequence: TGCAGTGCCTCGTTGGAATTTGGCTATGGCTACACCTTC.

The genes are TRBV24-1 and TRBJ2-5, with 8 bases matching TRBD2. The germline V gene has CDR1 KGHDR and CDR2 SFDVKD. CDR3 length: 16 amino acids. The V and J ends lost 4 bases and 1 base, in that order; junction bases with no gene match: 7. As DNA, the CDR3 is TGTGCCACCAGTGAGGGGAGAGCGGGGGCCCAAGAGACCCAGTACTTC. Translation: CATSEGRAGAQETQYF.

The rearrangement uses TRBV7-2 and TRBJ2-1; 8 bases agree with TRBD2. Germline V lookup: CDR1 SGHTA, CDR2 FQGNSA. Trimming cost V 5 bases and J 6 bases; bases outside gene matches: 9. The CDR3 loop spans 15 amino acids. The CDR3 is CASSPTRGVRNEQFF. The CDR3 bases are TGTGCCAGCAGCCCAACGCGGGGGGTCCGCAATGAGCAGTTCTTC.

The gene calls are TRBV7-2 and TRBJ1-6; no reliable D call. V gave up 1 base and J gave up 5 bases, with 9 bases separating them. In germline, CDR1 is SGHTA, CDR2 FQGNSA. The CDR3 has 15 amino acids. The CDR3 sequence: CASSLEGGDNSPLHF. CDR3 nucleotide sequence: TGTGCCAGCAGCTTAGAGGGCGGGGATAATTCACCCCTCCACTTT. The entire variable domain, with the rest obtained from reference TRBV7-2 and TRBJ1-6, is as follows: GAGVSQSPSNKVTEKGKDVELRCDPISGHTALYWYRQSLGQGLEFLIYFQGNSAPDKSGLPSDRFSAERTGGSVSTLTIQRTQQEDSAVYLCASSLEGGDNSPLHFGNGTRLTVT.

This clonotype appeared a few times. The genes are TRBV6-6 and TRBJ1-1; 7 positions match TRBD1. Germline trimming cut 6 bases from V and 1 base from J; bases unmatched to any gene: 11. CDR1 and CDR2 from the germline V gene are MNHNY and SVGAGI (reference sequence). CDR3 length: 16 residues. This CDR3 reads CASSQSTGVSNTEAFF. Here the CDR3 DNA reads TGTGCCAGCAGCCAAAGTACAGGGGTCTCGAACACTGAAGCTTTCTTT.

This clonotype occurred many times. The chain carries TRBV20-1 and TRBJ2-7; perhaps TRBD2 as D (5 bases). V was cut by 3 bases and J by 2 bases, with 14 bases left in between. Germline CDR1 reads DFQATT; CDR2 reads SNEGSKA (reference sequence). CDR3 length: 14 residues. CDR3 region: CSARGGGGTYEQYF. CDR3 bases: TGCAGTGCTAGGGGCGGCGGAGGAACCTACGAGCAGTACTTC.

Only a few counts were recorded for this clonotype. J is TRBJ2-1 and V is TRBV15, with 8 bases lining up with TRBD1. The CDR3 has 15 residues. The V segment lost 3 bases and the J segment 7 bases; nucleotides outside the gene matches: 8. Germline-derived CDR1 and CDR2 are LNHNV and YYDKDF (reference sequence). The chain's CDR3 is CATSRAGQVRNEQFF. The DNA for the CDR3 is TGTGCCACCAGCAGGGCGGGACAGGTTAGGAATGAGCAGTTCTTC.